One and the same sample provided the 16 T cell receptor beta chains below, sequenced in a study of blood T cell repertoires in COVID-19. Sequenced by immunoSEQ multiplex PCR; TCRdb stores in-frame clones only, minus some. The sample lists tens of thousands of clones; 86% were seen once. Source material: peripheral blood. The receptors originated from a human donor with acute or convalescent COVID-19. The donor label of this sample is uncertain.

This chain links TRBV10-2 with TRBJ2-1, with 9 bases that match TRBD1. Trimming took 6 bases from V and 7 from J; bases not matched to a gene: 16. The CDR3 is 17 residues long. Germline CDR1 reads WSHSY; CDR2 reads SAAADI. The CDR3 nucleotides are TGCGCCAGCAGCCAAGAGCATGGGACAGGGAACCCAAATGAGCAGTTCTTC. Protein product: CASSQEHGTGNPNEQFF.

CDR3 sequence (DNA): TGTGCCAGCAGCTTCCCGGGACAGGGGAGGGATGAGCAGTTCTTC. Translating it yields CASSFPGQGRDEQFF. The V call is TRBV7-2, the J call TRBJ2-1, with 10 bases that match TRBD1. Germline V CDR1 and CDR2: SGHTA, FQGNSA. The CDR3 length is 15 residues. V shed 3 bases, J shed 8 bases, and the junction held 7 bases outside the gene matches.

This clone was detected a few times. This sequence joins TRBV19 and TRBJ1-1; weak D call: TRBD1 (6 bases). The V and J ends lost 9 bases and 10 bases respectively, with 24 bases between them. Germline V gene lookup returns CDR1 LNHDA and CDR2 SQIVND (reference sequence). This CDR3 is built from 14 residues. CDR3 in amino acids: CASGTGIGLKGAFF. CDR3 nucleotides: TGTGCCAGCGGAACAGGGATAGGCTTGAAGGGAGCTTTCTTT.

The rearrangement uses TRBV5-6 and TRBJ2-4; possible D gene TRBD1, 7 bases. V gave up 1 base and J gave up 7 bases, with 12 bases separating them. CDR1 and CDR2 (germline): SGHDT, YYEEEE. CDR3 length: 14 residues. CDR3 region: CASSLLAGGNIQYF. The CDR3 nucleotides read TGTGCCAGCAGCTTGCTGGCAGGGGGGAACATTCAGTACTTC.

This clone was observed a single time. V and J are TRBV6-5 and TRBJ1-6; D gene unclear. The CDR3 extends over 13 amino acids. Between the trimmed V and J ends, which lost 2 bases and 5 bases, there was a span of 4 bases. The germline CDR1 and CDR2 sequences are MNHEY and SVGAGI. This CDR3 reads CASSYEHNSPLHF. The CDR3 DNA reads TGTGCCAGCAGTTACGAGCATAATTCACCCCTCCACTTT.

CDR3 sequence (DNA): TGCGCCAGCAGTATGAGGCAGGGGAATAGGGACACCATATATTTT. This gives the protein CASSMRQGNRDTIYF. V usage is TRBV23-1 and J usage is TRBJ1-3; perhaps TRBD1 as D (6 bases). TRBV23-1 is known as an ORF, though its function is uncertain. Trimming removed 5 bases at V and 8 bases at J, with 19 bases between. The CDR3 runs 15 residues.

The rearrangement uses TRBV4-3 and TRBJ2-7, with TRBD1 as a possible D gene (5 bases). Trimming left V 2 bases short and J 4 bases short, with 15 bases between. The CDR3 spans 15 residues. CDR1 and CDR2 (germline): LGHNA, YSLEER. CDR3 bases: TGCGCCAGCAGCCAAATACACCAGGGCTCTTACGAGCAGTACTTC. This sequence encodes CASSQIHQGSYEQYF.

The rearrangement uses TRBV10-3 and TRBJ2-3; 7 bases are shared with TRBD1. The V gene's germline CDR1 is ENHRY and CDR2 SYGVKD. The CDR3 extends over 13 amino acids. The ends lost 8 bases at V and 0 bases at J; junction bases unmatched: 2. CDR3: CAIGDSSTDTQYF. The CDR3 DNA follows: TGTGCCATCGGGGACAGTAGCACAGATACGCAGTATTTT.

The chain couples TRBV6-5 to TRBJ2-7, with 8 positions matching TRBD1. Per germline, CDR1 MNHEY and CDR2 SVGAGI. V lost 5 bases to trimming and J lost 0 bases; unmatched junction nucleotides: 6. The CDR3 runs 15 residues. CDR3 nucleotides: TGTGCCAGCAGTCCCCGACAGGGGAGCTCCTACGAGCAGTACTTC. Residues: CASSPRQGSSYEQYF.

J is TRBJ2-7 and V is TRBV29-1, with D possibly TRBD2 on 6 matching bases. CDR3 length equals 13 residues. Per the germline V gene, CDR1 is SQVTM and CDR2 is ANQGSEA. V shed 3 bases and J shed 2 bases, with 11 bases lying between them. The CDR3 loop is CSVDGDSPYEQYF. The DNA for the CDR3 is TGCAGCGTTGATGGGGACTCACCCTACGAGCAGTACTTC.

V is TRBV18 and J is TRBJ1-5; 11 nucleotides align to TRBD1. Germline V gene sequence: CDR1 KGHSH, CDR2 LQKENI. The CDR3 sequence is 18 residues long. V was pared by 3 bases and J by 1 base, with 8 bases of the junction left unmatched. CDR3 protein: CASSPGGQGAGSNQPQHF. The CDR3 DNA sequence: TGTGCCAGCTCACCGGGAGGACAGGGGGCAGGGAGCAATCAGCCCCAGCATTTT.

The V and J genes are TRBV5-5 and TRBJ1-3; TRBD1 might be the D (5 bases). Germline V lookup: CDR1 SGHKS, CDR2 YYEKEE (reference sequence). The V and J ends lost 0 bases and 0 bases respectively, with 13 bases between them. The CDR3 has 17 residues. CDR3 DNA: TGTGCCAGCAGCTTGGATCCCGGGGGGGGCTCTGGAAACACCATATATTTT. Its protein product is CASSLDPGGGSGNTIYF.

The chain carries TRBV27 and TRBJ2-6; D remains unclear. The CDR3 runs 14 residues. The V gene lost 3 bases and the J gene lost 3 bases, with 6 bases spanning the gap. The germline CDR1 and CDR2 sequences are MNHEY and SMNVEV (reference sequence). The CDR3 is CASSFSNGANVLTF. In nucleotides, the CDR3 is TGTGCCAGCAGTTTTTCTAATGGGGCCAACGTCCTGACTTTC.

This clone was detected a few times. The J gene is TRBJ1-3, the V gene TRBV7-3; no reliable D call. This CDR3 is 13 amino acids long. The germline gives CDR1 SGHTA, CDR2 FQGTGA. V was trimmed by 3 bases and J by 2 bases, leaving 5 bases between them. The chain's CDR3 is CASSLGAGNTIYF. CDR3 DNA: TGTGCCAGCAGCTTGGGAGCTGGAAACACCATATATTTT.

The sample holds a few counts of this clone. This rearrangement joins TRBV19 to TRBJ1-2; TRBD1 might be the D (5 bases). Trimming took off 9 bases at V and 4 bases at J, with 15 bases between the two ends. Germline V CDR1 and CDR2: LNHDA, SQIVND (reference sequence). This CDR3 has 13 amino acids. CDR3 protein: CASQGRGPYGYTF. The CDR3 DNA reads as TGTGCCAGCCAAGGGAGGGGCCCCTATGGCTACACCTTC.

This clone has just a few counts. J is TRBJ1-1 and V is TRBV11-2, with TRBD1 matching 11 bases. The germline V gene encodes CDR1 SGHAT and CDR2 FQNNGV. The CDR3 covers 14 residues. Here the CDR3 reads CAWTGGRGNTEAFF. The CDR3 DNA follows: TGTGCGTGGACAGGGGGCAGGGGGAACACTGAAGCTTTCTTT.